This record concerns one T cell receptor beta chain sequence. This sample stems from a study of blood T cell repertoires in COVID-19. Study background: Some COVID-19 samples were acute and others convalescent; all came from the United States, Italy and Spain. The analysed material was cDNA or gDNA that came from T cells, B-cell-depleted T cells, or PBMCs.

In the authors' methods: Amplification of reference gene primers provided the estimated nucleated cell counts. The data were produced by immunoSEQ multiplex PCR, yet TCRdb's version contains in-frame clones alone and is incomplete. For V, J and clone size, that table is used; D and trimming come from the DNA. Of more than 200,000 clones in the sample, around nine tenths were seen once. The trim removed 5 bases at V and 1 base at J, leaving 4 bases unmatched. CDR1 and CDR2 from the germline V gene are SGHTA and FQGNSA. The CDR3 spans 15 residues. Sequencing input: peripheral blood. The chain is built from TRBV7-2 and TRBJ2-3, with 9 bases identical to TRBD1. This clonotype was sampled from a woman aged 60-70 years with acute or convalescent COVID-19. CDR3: CASSRRQGGTDTQYF. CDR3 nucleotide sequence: TGTGCCAGCAGCCGTCGACAGGGGGGCACAGATACGCAGTATTTT.